These T cell receptor beta chains were read from a single sample in a study of cytotoxic CD8 clonotypes in ibrutinib-treated CLL. Produced via immunoSEQ multiplex PCR; TCRdb's table is partial and in-frame only. The repertoire has roughly 60,000 clones, 71% of them found once; the top ten carry around two fifths. Sample: PBMCs, taken after 12 months of ibrutinib treatment. These receptors were collected from a human donor with chronic lymphocytic leukemia. CDR3s include the opening cysteine and the closing phenylalanine or tryptophan. A D gene is named only where the DNA matches it firmly. Size values are once, few and many counts, or a class for expanded clones, and some rows have none.

TRBV6-6	NA	NA	TRBJ1-2	CASTGGYGYTF	TGTGCCAGCACAGGCGGCTATGGCTACACCTTC
TRBV7-6	TRBD2	NA	TRBJ2-1	CASSLGAGGSSYNEQFF	TGTGCCAGCAGCTTAGGGGCGGGGGGGAGCTCCTACAATGAGCAGTTCTTC
TRBV29-1	NA	few	TRBJ2-5	CSVEAASTGEGQYF	TGCAGCGTTGAGGCTGCCTCGACAGGGGAGGGGCAGTACTTC
TRBV30	NA	NA	TRBJ2-5	CAGGSETQYF	TGTGCGGGAGGTTCGGAGACCCAGTACTTC
TRBV9	TRBD1	NA	TRBJ1-2	CASSVDRGQGSLGYTF	TGTGCCAGCAGCGTCGACCGGGGACAGGGATCGTTAGGCTACACCTTC
TRBV6-5	NA	few	TRBJ1-5	CASWAYRGSNQPQHF	TGTGCCAGCTGGGCTTACCGGGGTAGCAATCAGCCCCAGCATTTT
TRBV4-2	NA	NA	TRBJ2-1	CASSQDYPRVGEQFF	TGTGCCAGCAGCCAAGATTACCCCAGGGTCGGTGAGCAGTTCTTC
TRBV2	NA	NA	TRBJ1-2	CASVGTAYGYTF	TGTGCCAGCGTAGGGACCGCCTATGGCTACACCTTC
TRBV27	TRBD1	NA	TRBJ2-1	CASSKGDSSYNEQFF	TGTGCCAGCAGTAAAGGGGACAGCTCCTACAATGAGCAGTTCTTC
TRBV5-1	NA	NA	TRBJ2-3	CASSLRNRGTDTQYF	TGCGCCAGCAGCTTGAGAAACAGGGGCACAGATACGCAGTATTTT
TRBV28	NA	NA	TRBJ2-1	CASSFSGGRPLNEQFF	TGTGCCAGCAGTTTTTCAGGAGGGAGGCCGCTTAATGAGCAGTTCTTC
TRBV6-6	NA	NA	TRBJ2-7	CASSYGSRATEQYF	TGTGCCAGCAGCTACGGTAGTAGGGCTACCGAGCAGTACTTC
TRBV15	TRBD2	NA	TRBJ2-7	CATRERGLPEQYF	TGTGCCACCAGGGAGCGGGGATTGCCGGAACAGTACTTC
TRBV6-1	TRBD1	few	TRBJ1-4	CASRGQGLEKLFF	TGTGCCAGCCGTGGACAGGGGCTAGAAAAACTGTTTTTT
TRBV7-6	TRBD2	NA	TRBJ2-1	CASSLASGTRNEQFF	TGTGCCAGCAGCTTAGCTAGCGGGACGAGGAATGAGCAGTTCTTC
TRBV6-5	TRBD1	NA	TRBJ2-5	CASSPLWTGGETQYF	TGTGCCAGCAGTCCTCTGTGGACAGGGGGTGAGACCCAGTACTTC